These 8 T cell receptor beta chains were all obtained from the same sample, sequenced in a study of cytomegalovirus exposure and HLA in healthy donors listed by TCRdb under 2017. The library was built by means of the immunoSEQ multiplex PCR assay. A mixture of 60 forward primers for TCR Vbeta segments and 13 reverse primers for TCR Jbeta segments was used in the multiplex PCR. Held by TCRdb, this immuneACCESS table contains in-frame sequences only and omits some clones. Under half of the omission traces to an unresolved V gene where checked; the cause of the rest is unknown. The sample table holds 120,000 or so clones, of which approximately 67% were seen once. Clones ranked in the top ten supply roughly 1.4% of the sample. The sequenced sample consisted of PBMCs. The receptors here all came from a young man in good health and CMV-seronegative.

This clone was seen a single time. CDR3 protein: CSVELAGKSNEQFF. The CDR3 nucleotides are TGCAGCGTTGAATTAGCGGGGAAATCCAATGAGCAGTTCTTC. V is TRBV29-1 and J is TRBJ2-1, with TRBD2 identical over 8 bases. J lost 6 bases, V lost 2 bases, and 6 bases had no gene match. The CDR3 is made up of 14 amino acids. From germline, CDR1 is SQVTM and CDR2 ANQGSEA.

The chain joins TRBV6-5 to TRBJ1-1, with D possibly matching TRBD1 (6 bases). The CDR3 has 15 amino acids. From germline, CDR1 is MNHEY and CDR2 SVGAGI. Trimming cost V 4 bases and J 3 bases, with 15 bases left between them. CDR3 sequence (DNA): TGTGCCAGCAGTTCCCCCACAGGGACGGACACTGAAGCTTTCTTT. Its protein is CASSSPTGTDTEAFF.

This clone was recorded once. The chain is built from TRBV6-6 and TRBJ2-5; tentatively, D is TRBD2 (6 bases). Trimming removed 0 bases from V and 5 bases from J, with 16 bases in between. The V gene's germline CDR1 is MNHNY and CDR2 SVGAGI (reference sequence). The CDR3 is 16 residues long. CDR3 protein: CASSYSTWGGRETQYF. DNA of the CDR3: TGTGCCAGCAGTTACTCTACCTGGGGAGGTCGGGAGACCCAGTACTTC.

V gene TRBV28 combines with J gene TRBJ2-1, with TRBD2 matching 14 bases. CDR1 is MDHEN, CDR2 SYDVKM, per germline. There are 18 residues in the CDR3. After removal of 6 bases from V and 0 bases from J, the junction contained 7 bases not matched to a gene. Written as DNA, the CDR3 is TGTGCCAGCAGAGGGACTAGCGGGGGAAGTAGCTCCTACAATGAGCAGTTCTTC. Its translation: CASRGTSGGSSSYNEQFF.

The rearrangement uses TRBV5-8 and TRBJ2-1; possible D gene TRBD1, 5 bases. V gave up 6 bases and J gave up 1 base, with 11 bases separating them. The CDR3 sequence is 14 residues long. Germline-derived CDR1 and CDR2 are SGHTS and YDEGEE. CDR3 protein: CASIQGLSYNEQFF. In nucleotides, the CDR3 is TGTGCCAGCATCCAGGGATTATCCTACAATGAGCAGTTCTTC.

The chain uses TRBV4-1 and TRBJ1-5, with D perhaps TRBD1 (6 bases). The CDR3 loop spans 16 amino acids. Trimming took 5 bases from V and 4 from J, leaving 18 bases between them. Germline-derived CDR1 and CDR2 are MGHRA and YSYEKL. CDR3 in amino acids: CASSMQGDKSNQPQHF. The CDR3 DNA is TGCGCCAGCAGCATGCAAGGGGACAAAAGTAATCAGCCCCAGCATTTT.

V and J are TRBV2 and TRBJ2-7, with a weak D call TRBD1 (6 bases). Looked up from germline, CDR1 is SNHLY and CDR2 is FYNNEI. The CDR3 loop spans 14 amino acids. V was shortened by 4 bases and J by 0 bases, with 10 bases between the two germline ends. The CDR3 sequence is CASSVEDSSYEQYF. For the CDR3, the DNA is TGTGCCAGCAGTGTGGAGGACAGCTCCTACGAGCAGTACTTC.

The V call is TRBV29-1, the J call TRBJ2-7; the match to TRBD1 covers 9 bases. V lost 7 bases, J lost 2 bases, and 6 bases stayed unmatched. The length of the CDR3 is 13 residues. From germline, CDR1 is SQVTM and CDR2 ANQGSEA. The CDR3 protein is CSAGDRATYEQYF. The DNA of the CDR3 is TGCAGCGCTGGGGACAGGGCAACCTACGAGCAGTACTTC.